The rows below give T cell receptor beta chains drawn from one sample of a study of T cells in Graves' hyperthyroidism and ophthalmopathy. TCRdb recomputed calls from the multiplex PCR reads with MiXCR, one row per CDR3 protein. The sample holds about 520,000 distinct CDR3 sequences; less than 25% are singletons and the top ten take around 11%. Sequences were obtained from blood. Receptor source: a woman in her 30s with Graves' ophthalmopathy. The CDR3 runs from the conserved cysteine through the conserved F or W. Fields, in order: clone size, V gene, D gene, J gene, CDR3 DNA, CDR3 protein. The D gene is left open where the match is weak. Only some rows state a clone size, as once, few, many or a class for expanded clones.

size: few
V: TRBV30
D: -
J: TRBJ2-7
DNA: TGTGCCTGGAGTGTTGGGGGAAGCTTCAACGAGCAGTACTTC
CDR3: CAWSVGGSFNEQYF

size: -
V: TRBV30
D: -
J: TRBJ1-1
DNA: TGTGCCTGGAGACCAGGGACGAACACTGAAGCTTTCTTT
CDR3: CAWRPGTNTEAFF

size: -
V: TRBV28
D: -
J: TRBJ1-2
DNA: TGTGCCAGCGACCGATCGGACCTTACAGGCTACACCTTC
CDR3: CASDRSDLTGYTF

size: many
V: TRBV27
D: -
J: TRBJ1-2
DNA: TGTGCCAGCAGTTTATCCCTGGGAAGTGGCTACACCTTC
CDR3: CASSLSLGSGYTF

size: many
V: TRBV12-3/TRBV12-4
D: -
J: TRBJ1-2
DNA: TGTGCCAGCAGTTTTTTCGGGCGGGGGGCTGATGGCTACACCTTC
CDR3: CASSFFGRGADGYTF

size: many
V: TRBV28
D: TRBD1
J: TRBJ1-1
DNA: TGTGCCAGCAGTTTACCTCCGACAGGGGGCCTCGCTGAAGCTTTCTTT
CDR3: CASSLPPTGGLAEAFF

size: few
V: TRBV4-2
D: TRBD2
J: TRBJ2-5
DNA: TGTGCCAGCAGCCAATCCATAGGAGCGGGGGGGCCAGGAGAGACCCAGTACTTC
CDR3: CASSQSIGAGGPGETQYF

size: many
V: TRBV20-1
D: TRBD1
J: TRBJ2-7
DNA: TGCAGTGCTAGAACCACAGGGGCGGCAGGGGGGCAGTACTTC
CDR3: CSARTTGAAGGQYF

size: many
V: TRBV29-1
D: TRBD1
J: TRBJ1-1
DNA: TGCAGCGTTGAAGAACAGGGGGTAACTGAAGCTTTCTTT
CDR3: CSVEEQGVTEAFF

size: many
V: TRBV6-1
D: -
J: TRBJ2-7
DNA: TGTGCCAGCAGTGACGGACCTTCCTACGAGCAGTACTTC
CDR3: CASSDGPSYEQYF

size: -
V: TRBV11-2
D: TRBD1
J: TRBJ1-2
DNA: TGTGCCAGCAGCTACCCGGGACAGGGGGCGATTGGCTACACCTTC
CDR3: CASSYPGQGAIGYTF

size: -
V: TRBV5-1
D: -
J: TRBJ1-2
DNA: TGCGCCAGCAGCCTACGGACCACTAACTATGGCTACACCTTC
CDR3: CASSLRTTNYGYTF

size: many
V: TRBV6-1
D: -
J: TRBJ1-2
DNA: TGTGCCAGCAGCAGGGACACAAACTATGGCTACACCTTC
CDR3: CASSRDTNYGYTF

size: many
V: TRBV20-1
D: -
J: TRBJ1-3
DNA: TGCAGTGCAGGGCCGGCCGCATCTGGAAACACCATATATTTT
CDR3: CSAGPAASGNTIYF

size: many
V: TRBV13
D: -
J: TRBJ2-7
DNA: TGTGCCAGCAGCCCTCCTACCTCCTACGAGCAGTACTTC
CDR3: CASSPPTSYEQYF

size: many
V: TRBV7-2
D: TRBD1
J: TRBJ1-6
DNA: TGTGCCAGCAGCTTGCCGGGACAGTTGACCCCCCTCCACTTT
CDR3: CASSLPGQLTPLHF

size: few
V: TRBV5-1
D: TRBD1
J: TRBJ2-2
DNA: TGCGCCAGCAGCGTGACAGGGGGCACCGGGGAGCCGTTTTTT
CDR3: CASSVTGGTGEPFF

size: many
V: TRBV20-1
D: -
J: TRBJ2-7
DNA: TGCAGTGCTAGATGGGCCACCTACGAGCAGTACTTC
CDR3: CSARWATYEQYF

size: many
V: TRBV20-1
D: -
J: TRBJ1-1
DNA: TGCAGTGCTTTTGTCAGGTTAAACGCTGAAGCTTTCTTT
CDR3: CSAFVRLNAEAFF

size: many
V: TRBV6-2/TRBV6-3
D: -
J: TRBJ1-1
DNA: TGTGCCAGCAGTGTCGAGACTGGGAACACTGAAGCTTTCTTT
CDR3: CASSVETGNTEAFF

size: -
V: TRBV7-8
D: -
J: TRBJ1-2
DNA: TGTGCCAGCAGCCCCGACGGGAGGGTCGATGGCTACACCTTC
CDR3: CASSPDGRVDGYTF

size: many
V: TRBV28
D: TRBD1
J: TRBJ1-3
DNA: TGTGCCAGCAGTGCAAACGACAGGGTCTCTGGAAACACCATATATTTT
CDR3: CASSANDRVSGNTIYF

size: many
V: TRBV28
D: TRBD1
J: TRBJ2-7
DNA: TGTGCCAGCAGTTTTGTTGGACAGGGGGCTGGGGAGCAGTACTTC
CDR3: CASSFVGQGAGEQYF

size: -
V: TRBV12-5
D: -
J: TRBJ2-2
DNA: TGTGCTAGTGCTATGACCGGGGAGCTGTTTTTT
CDR3: CASAMTGELFF

size: many
V: TRBV18
D: TRBD1
J: TRBJ2-7
DNA: TGTGCCAGCTCACCTCCCGGGACAGCAGCCAGCTCCTACGAGCAGTACTTC
CDR3: CASSPPGTAASSYEQYF

size: many
V: TRBV28
D: -
J: TRBJ2-7
DNA: TGTGCCAGCAGTTCAGGGTGGAGCTCCTACGAGCAGTACTTC
CDR3: CASSSGWSSYEQYF

size: many
V: TRBV12-3/TRBV12-4
D: TRBD2
J: TRBJ2-7
DNA: TGTGCCAGCAATAACCTGGGGGAGGGGTTAGAGCAGTACTTC
CDR3: CASNNLGEGLEQYF

size: many
V: TRBV9
D: -
J: TRBJ1-2
DNA: TGTGCCAGCAGCGTGGACGGGCTCCACTATGGCTACACCTTC
CDR3: CASSVDGLHYGYTF

size: -
V: TRBV12-3/TRBV12-4
D: -
J: TRBJ2-7
DNA: TGTGCCAGCAGCCTCCGGGATAGGCCCTACGAGCAGTACTTC
CDR3: CASSLRDRPYEQYF

size: once
V: TRBV20-1
D: -
J: TRBJ1-5
DNA: TGCAGTGCTAGACCTCTCCGGGGGCGACGCAATCAGCCCCAGCATTTT
CDR3: CSARPLRGRRNQPQHF

size: many
V: TRBV7-3
D: -
J: TRBJ2-6
DNA: TGTGCCAGCAGCTCGGACAGCTCTGGGGCCAACGTCCTGGCTTTC
CDR3: CASSSDSSGANVLAF

size: -
V: TRBV6-1
D: -
J: TRBJ2-7
DNA: TGTGCCAGCAGTGAAGCGGGGGAGTACAGGGCCTTTTACGAGCAGTACTTC
CDR3: CASSEAGEYRAFYEQYF

size: -
V: TRBV6-5
D: -
J: TRBJ2-5
DNA: TGTGCCAGCAGTTACGGGACTCTACAAGAGACCCAGTACTTC
CDR3: CASSYGTLQETQYF

size: many
V: TRBV30
D: TRBD1
J: TRBJ1-1
DNA: TGTGCCTGGAAAACAGGGGCCACTGAAGCTTTCTTT
CDR3: CAWKTGATEAFF

size: few
V: TRBV6-1
D: -
J: TRBJ1-5
DNA: TGTGCCAGCAGTGAAGCAGCAAGGAGCAATCAGCCCCAGCATTTT
CDR3: CASSEAARSNQPQHF

size: many
V: TRBV6-1
D: -
J: TRBJ1-2
DNA: TGTGCCAGCAGTGACACAGGGAGTCATGGCTACACCTTC
CDR3: CASSDTGSHGYTF

size: many
V: TRBV30
D: -
J: TRBJ2-7
DNA: TGTGCCTGGAGTGTGGTCGGGGGTTCCAACGAGCAGTACTTC
CDR3: CAWSVVGGSNEQYF

size: many
V: TRBV6-1
D: -
J: TRBJ1-1
DNA: TGTGCCAGCAGTGCTGCAGGGCTCGGCACTGAAGCTTTCTTT
CDR3: CASSAAGLGTEAFF

size: -
V: TRBV20-1
D: -
J: TRBJ2-2
DNA: TGCAGTGCTAGAGGTACAGACGGTCGACCTCCGAACACCGGGGAGCTGTTTTTT
CDR3: CSARGTDGRPPNTGELFF

size: -
V: TRBV5-6
D: -
J: TRBJ1-1
DNA: TGTGCCAGCAGCACTTCCCCCAACGGGGGTACTGAAGCTTTCTTT
CDR3: CASSTSPNGGTEAFF